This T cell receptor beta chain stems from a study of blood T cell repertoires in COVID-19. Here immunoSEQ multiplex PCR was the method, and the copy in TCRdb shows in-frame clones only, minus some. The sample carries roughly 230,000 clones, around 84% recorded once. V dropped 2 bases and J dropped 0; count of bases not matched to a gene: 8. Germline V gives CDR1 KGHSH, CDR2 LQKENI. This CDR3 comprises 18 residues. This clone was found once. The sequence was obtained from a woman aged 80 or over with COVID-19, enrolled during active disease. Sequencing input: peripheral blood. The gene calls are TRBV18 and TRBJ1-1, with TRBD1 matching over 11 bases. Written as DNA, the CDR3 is TGTGCCAGCTCACCATTTGGAGGGACAGGGGGTATGAACACTGAAGCTTTCTTT. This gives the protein CASSPFGGTGGMNTEAFF.